This TCR beta chain originates from a study of CD8+ T cells in alopecia areata. This clone was seen a single time. Described treatment: oral pan-JAK inhibitor, 5-10 mg twice daily. Sequencing used cDNA as its template, made by extracting RNA and reverse transcribing it. The assay was immunoSEQ multiplex PCR, and TCRdb's table has in-frame clones only and misses some. This table holds approximately 170,000 clones, 50% to 60% found once. The sample was CD4+ T cells sorted from blood, taken at week 4, from a patient treated with tofacitinib. This TCR was sampled from a human donor with alopecia areata.

CDR3 nucleotide sequence: TGTGCCAGCAGCTTAGGCCCCCGAAGTTCTGGAAACACCATATATTTT. The encoded protein is CASSLGPRSSGNTIYF. The gene calls are TRBV7-2 and TRBJ1-3; D unresolved. CDR1 and CDR2 (germline): SGHTA, FQGNSA. Trimming stripped 1 base from V and 1 base from J, with 11 bases between. The CDR3 extends over 16 amino acids.